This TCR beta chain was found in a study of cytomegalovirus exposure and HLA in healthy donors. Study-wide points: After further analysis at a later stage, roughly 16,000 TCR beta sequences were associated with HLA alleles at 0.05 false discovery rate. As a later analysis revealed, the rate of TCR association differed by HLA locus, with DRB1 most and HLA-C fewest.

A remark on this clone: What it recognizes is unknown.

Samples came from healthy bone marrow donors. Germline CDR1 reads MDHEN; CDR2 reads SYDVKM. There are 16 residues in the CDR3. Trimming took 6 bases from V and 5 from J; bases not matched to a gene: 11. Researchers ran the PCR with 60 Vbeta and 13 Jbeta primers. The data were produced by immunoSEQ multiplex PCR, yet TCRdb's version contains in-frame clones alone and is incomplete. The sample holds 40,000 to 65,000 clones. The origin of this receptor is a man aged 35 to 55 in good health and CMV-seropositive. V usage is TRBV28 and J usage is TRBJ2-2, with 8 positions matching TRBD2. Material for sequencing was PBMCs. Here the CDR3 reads CASSPNTSGETGELFF. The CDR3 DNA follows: TGTGCCAGCAGCCCAAATACTAGCGGTGAGACCGGGGAGCTGTTTTTT.